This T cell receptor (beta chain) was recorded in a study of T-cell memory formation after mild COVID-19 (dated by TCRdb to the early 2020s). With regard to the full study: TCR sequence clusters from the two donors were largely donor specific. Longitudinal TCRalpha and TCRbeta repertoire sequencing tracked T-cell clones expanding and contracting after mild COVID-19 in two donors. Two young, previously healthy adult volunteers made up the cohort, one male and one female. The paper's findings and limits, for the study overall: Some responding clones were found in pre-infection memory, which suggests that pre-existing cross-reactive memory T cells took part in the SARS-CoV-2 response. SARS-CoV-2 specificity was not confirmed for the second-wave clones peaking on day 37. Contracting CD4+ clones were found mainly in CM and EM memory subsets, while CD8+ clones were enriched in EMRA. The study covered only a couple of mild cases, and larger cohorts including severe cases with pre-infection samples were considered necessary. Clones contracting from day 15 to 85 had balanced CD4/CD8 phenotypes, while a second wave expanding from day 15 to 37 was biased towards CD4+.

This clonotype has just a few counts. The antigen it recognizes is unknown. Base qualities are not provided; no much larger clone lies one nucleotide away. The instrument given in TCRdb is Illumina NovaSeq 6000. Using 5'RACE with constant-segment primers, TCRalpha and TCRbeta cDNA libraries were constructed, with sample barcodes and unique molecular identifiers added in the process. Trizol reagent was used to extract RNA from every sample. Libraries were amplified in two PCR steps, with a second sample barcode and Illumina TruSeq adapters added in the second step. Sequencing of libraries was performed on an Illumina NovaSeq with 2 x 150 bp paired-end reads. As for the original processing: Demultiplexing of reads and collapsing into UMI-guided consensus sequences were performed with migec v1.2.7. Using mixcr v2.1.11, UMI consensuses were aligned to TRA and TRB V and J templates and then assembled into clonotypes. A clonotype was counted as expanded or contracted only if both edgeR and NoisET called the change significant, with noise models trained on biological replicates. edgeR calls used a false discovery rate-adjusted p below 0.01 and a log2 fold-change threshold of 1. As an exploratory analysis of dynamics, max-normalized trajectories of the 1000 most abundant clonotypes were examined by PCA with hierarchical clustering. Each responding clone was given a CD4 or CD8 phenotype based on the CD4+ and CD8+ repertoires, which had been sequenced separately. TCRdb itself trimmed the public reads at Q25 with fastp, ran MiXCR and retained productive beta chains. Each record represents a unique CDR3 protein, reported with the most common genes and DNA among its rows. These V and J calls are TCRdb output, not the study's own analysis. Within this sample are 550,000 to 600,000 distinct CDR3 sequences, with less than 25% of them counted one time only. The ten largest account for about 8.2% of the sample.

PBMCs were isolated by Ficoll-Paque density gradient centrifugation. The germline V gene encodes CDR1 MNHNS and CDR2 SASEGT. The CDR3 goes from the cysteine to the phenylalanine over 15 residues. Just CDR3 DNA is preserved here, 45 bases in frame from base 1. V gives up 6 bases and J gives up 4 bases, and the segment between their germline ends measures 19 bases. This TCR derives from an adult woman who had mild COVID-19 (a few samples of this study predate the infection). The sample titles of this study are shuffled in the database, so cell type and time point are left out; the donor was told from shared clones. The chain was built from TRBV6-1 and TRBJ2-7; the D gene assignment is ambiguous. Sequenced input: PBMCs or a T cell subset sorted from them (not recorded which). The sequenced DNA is TGTGCCAGCAGAAGTTTTTTCCAGACCGCGTACGAGCAGTACTTC. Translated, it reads CASRSFFQTAYEQYF.